This is a list of T cell receptor beta chains from one sample in a study of blood T cell repertoires in COVID-19. TCRdb keeps only in-frame clones here, not all; method: immunoSEQ multiplex PCR. Of 180,000 or so clones in the sample, 84% were seen once. The sample was PBMCs or T cells enriched from blood (not recorded which). The receptors shown here come from a man over 45 who had recovered from COVID-19. Both conserved end residues are trimmed from each CDR3.

J gene | V gene | CDR3 protein
TRBJ1-6 | TRBV27 | ASSFPQYNSPLH
TRBJ2-6 | TRBV19 | ASQPGAGANVLT
TRBJ1-5 | TRBV4-1 | ASSPETGINQPQH
TRBJ1-2 | TRBV3-1/TRBV3-2 | ASSQENTGGASDYGYT
TRBJ1-2 | TRBV5-1 | ASSWTGREGGYT
TRBJ1-4 | TRBV18 | ASSPLQGQGREKLF
TRBJ1-2 | TRBV19 | ASSIPGSSTQSRGYT
TRBJ1-2 | TRBV28 | ASKSRDRNYGYT
TRBJ1-5 | TRBV6-5 | ASGTGGEYQPQH
TRBJ2-1 | TRBV14 | ASSQDRGLAGRDEQF
TRBJ1-2 | TRBV30 | AWSPQGVDGYT
TRBJ2-1 | TRBV12-5 | ASGSGQGSYNEQF
TRBJ2-7 | TRBV11-2 | ASSSRQGPSYEQY
TRBJ2-2 | TRBV27 | ASSLRALRSGTGINTGELF
TRBJ2-7 | TRBV3-1/TRBV3-2 | ASRGTDGDYEQY
TRBJ1-5 | TRBV7-2 | ASSYRQGNQPQH
TRBJ2-7 | TRBV7-9 | ASSPNAGTSYEQY
TRBJ2-7 | TRBV14 | ASSQDIMRSYEQY
TRBJ1-1 | TRBV10-3 | ATWGVTEAF
TRBJ1-2 | TRBV19 | ASRDIGVYGYT
TRBJ1-2 | TRBV27 | ASSFGVNYGYT
TRBJ1-5 | TRBV6-5 | ASSLLGGDEPQH
TRBJ1-2 | TRBV21-1 | ASSKRGRQVSGYT
TRBJ1-2 | TRBV27 | ASRTGGREGYT
TRBJ1-2 | TRBV3-1/TRBV3-2 | ASSPHSGLANYGYT
TRBJ2-1 | TRBV4-1 | ASSYLEGLYNEQF
TRBJ2-2 | TRBV19 | ASSIRDRAVTGELF
TRBJ2-1 | TRBV10-2 | ASSARDRAANEQF